These 29 T cell receptor beta chains were all obtained from the same sample, sequenced in a study of T cells after yellow fever vaccination (dated by TCRdb to between 2018 and 2020). The intended sense of this specimen's treatment or condition label: live attenuated yellow fever vaccine strain. The library relied on 5' RACE. The instrument given in TCRdb is Illumina HiSeq 2500. TCRdb passed the public sequencing reads through fastp at Q25 and MiXCR, retaining productive beta sequences. Every entry covers one CDR3 protein and lists the most common genes and DNA from its rows. The sample profile shows 500,000 to 550,000 distinct CDR3 sequences; just over 20% of them were found once. The ten largest account for roughly a sixth of the sample. This specimen was PBMCs, taken approximately 22 days after the first yellow fever vaccination. These receptors all come from a man aged 18 to 29 who received the YFV17D yellow fever vaccine.

Regarding this clonotype: One junction end disagrees with the germline gene, perhaps due to a read error. V and J are TRBV18 and TRBJ1-2; 8 bases are shared with TRBD1. The CDR3 spans 13 residues. Germline assignment: CDR1 KGHSH and CDR2 LQKENI. In DNA form, the CDR3 reads TGTGCCAGCTCACCGCCGGACAGGGTATCTATCGCCTTC. Protein sequence: CASSPPDRVSIAF.

The sample holds a few counts of this clonotype. This chain links TRBV7-8 with TRBJ2-2; TRBD1 matches at 7 bases. The CDR3 spans 16 residues. The J segment lost 3 bases and the V segment lost 3 bases, leaving 7 bases of the junction unmatched. Germline V CDR1 and CDR2: SGHVS, FQNEAQ. CDR3 protein: CASSLIMTGYTGELFF. In DNA, the CDR3 is TGTGCCAGCAGCTTGATAATGACAGGGTACACCGGGGAGCTGTTTTTT.

This clonotype was seen only a few times. The genes are TRBV7-9 and TRBJ2-5, with TRBD1 matching over 7 bases. The CDR3 spans 14 residues. V trimming: 4 bases; J trimming: 5 bases; junction bases outside the gene matches: 7. Germline CDR1 and CDR2: SEHNR and FQNEAQ (reference sequence). The DNA of the CDR3 is TGTGCCAGCAGCTCGACAGGGAGCAGGGAGACCCAGTACTTC. Protein: CASSSTGSRETQYF.

This clonotype has a handful of counts. Mismatch with germline at one junction end may stem from a read error. The rearrangement uses TRBV7-9 and TRBJ1-2; D is possibly TRBD1 (6 bases). CDR3 length: 14 amino acids. Germline values: CDR1 SEHNR, CDR2 FQNEAQ (reference sequence). The CDR3 spells CASSFRGPNDGYTF. DNA for the CDR3: TGTGCCAGCAGCTTCCGGGGGCCTAACGATGGCTACACCTTC.

The genes are TRBV7-9 and TRBJ2-2; 9 positions agree with TRBD1. V trimming: 3 bases; J trimming: 7 bases; junction bases outside the gene matches: 6. The CDR3 loop spans 15 amino acids. Germline V CDR1 and CDR2: SEHNR, FQNEAQ (reference sequence). The CDR3 spells CASSFWGQGRGELFF. The CDR3 nucleotides read TGTGCCAGCAGCTTCTGGGGACAGGGTCGCGGGGAGCTGTTTTTT.

This clonotype was picked up a small number of times. The V and J genes are TRBV27 and TRBJ1-3; 8 nucleotides match TRBD1. Germline V lookup: CDR1 MNHEY, CDR2 SMNVEV (reference sequence). The ends lost 6 bases at V and 8 bases at J; junction bases unmatched: 15. The CDR3 runs 16 residues. The CDR3 spells CASSPGQGINRDTIYF. The CDR3 region has the DNA TGTGCCAGCAGCCCAGGACAGGGCATTAATAGGGACACCATATATTTT.

This clonotype was recorded a few times. The chain joins TRBV20-1 to TRBJ2-3, with D hard to call. V was pared by 3 bases and J by 2 bases, with 9 bases between. Germline lookup yields CDR1 DFQATT and CDR2 SNEGSKA (reference sequence). The CDR3 is 13 residues long. The CDR3 region has the DNA TGCAGTGCTAGGCCGGCCCCCACAGATACGCAGTATTTT. Translating gives CSARPAPTDTQYF.

The table lists this clonotype with a few counts. The chain has TRBV20-1 and TRBJ2-1; TRBD2 agrees at 11 bases. The CDR3 is 14 residues long. From germline, CDR1 is DFQATT and CDR2 SNEGSKA (reference sequence). J was trimmed by 4 bases and V by 3 bases; bases with no gene match: 2. CDR3 sequence: CSASLAGGYNEQFF. The CDR3 DNA sequence: TGCAGTGCTAGCTTAGCGGGGGGGTACAATGAGCAGTTCTTC.

The chain employs TRBV7-9 and TRBJ2-7, with a possible D match to TRBD1 (6 bases). Germline CDR1 reads SEHNR; CDR2 reads FQNEAQ (reference sequence). The CDR3 runs to 12 residues. The V gene lost 5 bases and the J gene lost 6 bases, with 11 bases spanning the gap. The CDR3 is CASSPQGGEQYV. The CDR3 DNA is TGTGCCAGCAGCCCACAGGGCGGCGAGCAGTACGTC.

This clonotype has just a few counts. The genes are TRBV5-6 and TRBJ1-4; unclear D gene. The V and J ends lost 0 bases and 0 bases respectively, with 12 bases between them. Germline CDR1 reads SGHDT; CDR2 reads YYEEEE. The CDR3 sequence is 17 residues long. The CDR3 nucleotides read TGTGCCAGCAGCTTGGCGAAGAATCGGGCAACTAATGAAAAACTGTTTTTT. Translation: CASSLAKNRATNEKLFF.

This chain links TRBV19 with TRBJ1-5, with D tentatively TRBD1 (6 bases). Germline V gene data show CDR1 as LNHDA and CDR2 as SQIVND (reference sequence). With 5 bases removed from V and 3 bases from J, the gap between germline ends came to 14 bases. The CDR3 is 15 residues long. The CDR3 here is CASSRLDSYNQPQHF. The CDR3, as DNA: TGTGCCAGTAGTCGACTGGACAGCTACAATCAGCCCCAGCATTTT.

V usage is TRBV29-1 and J usage is TRBJ1-1; 7 positions agree with TRBD1. CDR1 SQVTM and CDR2 ANQGSEA come from the germline V gene. This CDR3 spans 15 amino acids. V gave up 5 bases and J gave up 0 bases; unmatched junction bases: 9. The CDR3 loop is CSVNRDSIMNTEAFF. The CDR3 bases are TGCAGCGTTAATCGGGACAGTATTATGAACACTGAAGCTTTCTTT.

This clonotype was counted only a few times. This chain uses TRBV28 with TRBJ1-5; a possible D gene is TRBD1 (5 bases). The CDR3 is 16 amino acids. Trimming took off 4 bases at V and 5 bases at J, with 18 bases between the two ends. CDR1 MDHEN and CDR2 SYDVKM come from the germline V gene. For the CDR3, the DNA is TGTGCCAGCAGTTGGGGGTCTGGGCAGCCTGATCAGCCCCAGCATTTT. Protein sequence: CASSWGSGQPDQPQHF.

The chain joins TRBV20-1 to TRBJ2-2; maybe TRBD2 (7 bases). This CDR3 contains 14 residues. Germline assignment: CDR1 DFQATT and CDR2 SNEGSKA (reference sequence). Between the trimmed V and J ends, which lost 5 bases and 7 bases, there was a span of 17 bases. CDR3 loop: CSAAPGGLIGELFF. The CDR3 nucleotides read TGCAGTGCTGCACCGGGGGGCTTGATCGGGGAGCTGTTTTTT.

V usage is TRBV7-9 and J usage is TRBJ1-2; possible D gene TRBD1, 6 bases. This CDR3 has 16 residues. The germline CDR1 and CDR2 sequences are SEHNR and FQNEAQ (reference sequence). V was pared by 3 bases and J by 7 bases, with 21 bases between. CDR3 sequence (DNA): TGTGCCAGCAGCTTCTACGGACAGCTGCGTTCAGGTGGCTACACCTTC. Protein: CASSFYGQLRSGGYTF.

V and J are TRBV12-3 or TRBV12-4 and TRBJ2-2; no clear D. The length of the CDR3 is 12 residues. The V gene lost 4 bases and the J gene lost 5 bases, with 5 bases spanning the gap. CDR3 bases: TGTGCCAGCAGTTCGATGACCGGGGAGCTGTTTTTT. Encoded protein: CASSSMTGELFF.

The rearrangement links TRBV15 to TRBJ1-2; D is unclear. This CDR3 spans 14 amino acids. Germline assignment: CDR1 LNHNV and CDR2 YYDKDF (reference sequence). The V and J ends lost 1 base and 0 bases respectively, with 6 bases between them. CDR3: CATSRGRANYGYTF. CDR3 sequence (DNA): TGTGCCACCAGCAGAGGTAGAGCTAACTATGGCTACACCTTC.

This sequence joins TRBV12-3 or TRBV12-4 and TRBJ2-7, with TRBD2 as a possible D gene (7 bases). With 5 bases removed from V and 3 bases from J, the gap between germline ends came to 14 bases. The CDR3 totals 14 residues. The CDR3 region is CASSPLGGGYEQYF. The CDR3 bases are TGTGCCAGCAGTCCCCTAGGGGGGGGCTACGAGCAGTACTTC.

This clonotype has just a few counts. This chain links TRBV6-1 with TRBJ2-3, with D uncertain. This CDR3 spans 14 amino acids. V lost 5 bases, J lost 2 bases, and 11 bases lay in between. CDR1 and CDR2 from the germline V gene are MNHNS and SASEGT. The CDR3 DNA reads as TGTGCCAGCAGTCCCCAGCAGGCCACAGATACGCAGTATTTT. Protein product: CASSPQQATDTQYF.

The chain combines TRBV29-1 with TRBJ2-3; TRBD2 aligns across 9 bases. This CDR3 has 15 residues. Germline assignment: CDR1 SQVTM and CDR2 ANQGSEA. V was pared by 8 bases and J by 4 bases, with 13 bases of the junction left unmatched. This CDR3 reads CSLIPGLAAADTQYF. CDR3 coding DNA: TGCAGCTTGATACCGGGACTAGCAGCCGCAGATACGCAGTATTTT.

This clonotype was observed a handful of times. The chain carries TRBV18 and TRBJ1-2; 8 positions agree with TRBD1. The CDR3 covers 15 residues. CDR1 KGHSH and CDR2 LQKENI come from the germline V gene. The junction had 6 bases not matched to a gene; V was cut back by 6 bases and J by 0 bases. CDR3 sequence reads: CASSLRGLANYGYTF. CDR3 nucleotides: TGTGCCAGCTCCCTCAGGGGGCTAGCTAACTATGGCTACACCTTC.

The V and J genes are TRBV20-1 and TRBJ1-2; the D is unclear. The V and J ends lost 8 bases and 4 bases respectively, with 11 bases between them. Germline V gene sequence: CDR1 DFQATT, CDR2 SNEGSKA (reference sequence). This CDR3 region has 11 residues. CDR3: CSLPLGYGYTF. CDR3 nucleotide sequence: TGCAGTCTTCCCCTGGGCTATGGCTACACCTTC.

Only a few counts were recorded for this clonotype. The chain couples TRBV20-1 to TRBJ2-3, with D perhaps matching TRBD1 (5 bases). Germline values: CDR1 DFQATT, CDR2 SNEGSKA (reference sequence). V lost 4 bases and J 5 bases, leaving 10 bases between the germline ends. The CDR3 has 12 residues. The CDR3 spells CSAKDSKDTQYF. The DNA for the CDR3 is TGCAGTGCTAAAGACAGTAAAGATACGCAGTATTTT.

The V gene is TRBV4-3, the J gene TRBJ2-3; a weak D match, TRBD2 (5 bases). V was shortened by 1 base and J by 7 bases, with 9 bases between the two germline ends. The CDR3 is made up of 13 amino acids. Germline CDR1 reads LGHNA; CDR2 reads YSLEER. This CDR3 reads CASSQALANTQYF. CDR3 nucleotides: TGCGCCAGCAGCCAAGCCCTAGCAAATACGCAGTATTTT.

J is TRBJ2-3 and V is TRBV9; TRBD1 matches 7 bases. J was trimmed by 3 bases and V by 0 bases; bases with no gene match: 4. The germline gives CDR1 SGDLS, CDR2 YYNGEE. The CDR3 contains 15 residues. The CDR3 region is CASSVVGGGTDTQYF. The CDR3 nucleotides read TGTGCCAGCAGCGTAGTAGGGGGCGGAACAGATACGCAGTATTTT.

The V call is TRBV10-2, the J call TRBJ2-3; D is possibly TRBD1 (5 bases). CDR3 length equals 11 residues. Per the germline V gene, CDR1 is WSHSY and CDR2 is SAAADI. V was shortened by 0 bases and J by 12 bases, with 7 bases between the two germline ends. The CDR3 sequence is CASSESGAQYF. DNA of the CDR3: TGCGCCAGCAGTGAGTCTGGGGCACAGTATTTT.

The sample holds a few counts of this clonotype. J is TRBJ1-1 and V is TRBV4-2; TRBD1 might be the D (6 bases). V lost 0 bases to trimming and J lost 4 bases, with 12 bases between them. The CDR3 consists of 15 residues. Germline CDR1 is LGHNA and CDR2 is YNFKEQ. The CDR3 DNA reads as TGTGCCAGCAGCCAAGAGACGGGGGGGCGCACTGAAGCTTTCTTT. Its protein product is CASSQETGGRTEAFF.

The V gene is TRBV6-5, the J gene TRBJ2-1; D may be TRBD2 (5 bases). V lost 4 bases to trimming and J lost 10 bases, with 8 bases between them. The CDR3 is 11 amino acids. Germline V CDR1 and CDR2: MNHEY, SVGAGI. CDR3 DNA sequence: TGTGCCAGCAGTTCGGGGTCAGAGCAGTTCTTC. Translating gives CASSSGSEQFF.

The CDR3 here is CASRWGGQPQHF. The DNA for the CDR3 is TGTGCCAGCAGGTGGGGGGGCCAGCCCCAGCATTTT. J is TRBJ1-5 and V is TRBV2; D possibly corresponds to TRBD1 (6 bases). The germline gives CDR1 SNHLY, CDR2 FYNNEI. The CDR3 spans 12 residues. Trimming removed 6 bases at V and 7 bases at J, with 10 bases between.